This T cell receptor beta chain was retrieved from a study of identical twins. In TCRdb, the 5' RACE reads were re-called with MiXCR into one record per CDR3 protein. This table has 500,000 or so distinct CDR3 sequences, 12% to 15% appearing once. In regard to this clonotype: Its antigen remains unknown.

There are 17 residues in the CDR3. The ends lost 4 bases at V and 5 bases at J; junction bases unmatched: 10. The study, taken as a whole, reports: Potential partial confounding of zero-insertion analyses by invariant MAIT and iNKT cells was noted. Sharing of beta out-of-frame sequences by twins showed a weaker excess.

These data were also filed under a second study, of yellow fever vaccine responses in identical twins. Turning to that study: Each twin's T cell response to the vaccine was reported to look partly convergent and partly personalized.

The sequence was obtained from a woman younger than 30 in good health. The rearrangement uses TRBV12-3 or TRBV12-4 and TRBJ2-5; 13 nucleotides match TRBD2. The specimen was CD4+ T cells sorted from blood. The CDR3 protein is CASSSPGLAGELETQYF. The CDR3 DNA follows: TGTGCCAGCAGTTCTCCCGGACTAGCGGGAGAGTTGGAGACCCAGTACTTC.